The present entry profiles one TCR beta chain with its context. The CDR3 consists of 15 residues. Germline CDR1 SGDLS, CDR2 YYNGEE. V lost 0 bases and J lost 0, with 9 bases in between. This sample was taken from a study of blood T cell repertoires in COVID-19. Some clones are missing from TCRdb's copy, which holds only in-frame ones; the method was immunoSEQ multiplex PCR. This sample has approximately 250,000 clones, with approximately 90% found just once. The origin of this receptor is a young woman with acute COVID-19. The chain has TRBV9 and TRBJ1-1; D remains ambiguous. Specimen: PBMCs or T cells enriched from blood (not recorded which). CDR3 DNA: TGTGCCAGCAGCGTAGGTCTTGAGTTGAACACTGAAGCTTTCTTT. Amino acids: CASSVGLELNTEAFF.